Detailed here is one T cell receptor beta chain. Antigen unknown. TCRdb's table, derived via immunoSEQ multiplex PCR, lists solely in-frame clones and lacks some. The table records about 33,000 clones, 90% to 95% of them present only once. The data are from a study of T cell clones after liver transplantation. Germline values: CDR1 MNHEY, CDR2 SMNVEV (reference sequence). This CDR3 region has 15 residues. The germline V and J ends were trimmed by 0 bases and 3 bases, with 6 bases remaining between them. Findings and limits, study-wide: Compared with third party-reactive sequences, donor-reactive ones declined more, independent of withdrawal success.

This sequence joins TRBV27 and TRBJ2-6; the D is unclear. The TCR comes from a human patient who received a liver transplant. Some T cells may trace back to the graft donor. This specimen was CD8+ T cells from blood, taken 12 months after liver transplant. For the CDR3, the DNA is TGTGCCAGCAGTTTATCCCCTATTGGGGCCAACGTCCTGACTTTC. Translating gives CASSLSPIGANVLTF.